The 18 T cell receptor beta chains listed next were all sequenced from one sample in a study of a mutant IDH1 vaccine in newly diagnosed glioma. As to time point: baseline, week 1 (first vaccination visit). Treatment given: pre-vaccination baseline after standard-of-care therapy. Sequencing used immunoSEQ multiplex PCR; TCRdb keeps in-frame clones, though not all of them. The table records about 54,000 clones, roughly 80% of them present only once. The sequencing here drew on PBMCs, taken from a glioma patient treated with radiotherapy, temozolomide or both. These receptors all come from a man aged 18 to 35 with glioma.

The DNA of the CDR3 is TGTGCCAGCAGCCCCCGGCCGGCCTACGAGCAGTACTTC. Encoded protein: CASSPRPAYEQYF. V and J are TRBV11-2 and TRBJ2-7; D gene unclear. Trimming stripped 5 bases from V and 2 bases from J, with 10 bases between. Germline-derived CDR1 and CDR2 are SGHAT and FQNNGV. The CDR3 runs 13 residues.

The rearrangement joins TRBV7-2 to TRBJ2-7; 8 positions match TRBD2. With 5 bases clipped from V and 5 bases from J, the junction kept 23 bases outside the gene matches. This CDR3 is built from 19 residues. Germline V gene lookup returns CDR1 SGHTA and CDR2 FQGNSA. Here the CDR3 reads CASSGHYEFGRGGLDEQYF. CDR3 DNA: TGTGCCAGCAGCGGCCACTACGAATTCGGGAGGGGGGGCCTGGACGAGCAGTACTTC.

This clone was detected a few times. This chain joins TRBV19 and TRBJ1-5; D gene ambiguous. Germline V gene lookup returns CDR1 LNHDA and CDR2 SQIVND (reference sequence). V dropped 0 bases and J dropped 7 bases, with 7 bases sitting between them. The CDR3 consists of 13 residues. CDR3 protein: CASSIDPVQPQHF. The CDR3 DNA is TGTGCCAGTAGTATAGATCCGGTACAGCCCCAGCATTTT.

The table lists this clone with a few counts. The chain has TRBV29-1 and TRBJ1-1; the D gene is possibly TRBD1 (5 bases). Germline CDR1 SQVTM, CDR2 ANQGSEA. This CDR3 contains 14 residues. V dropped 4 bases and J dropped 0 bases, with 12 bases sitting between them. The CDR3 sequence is CSVVTGSMNTEAFF. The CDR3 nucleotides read TGCAGCGTTGTAACAGGCTCAATGAACACTGAAGCTTTCTTT.

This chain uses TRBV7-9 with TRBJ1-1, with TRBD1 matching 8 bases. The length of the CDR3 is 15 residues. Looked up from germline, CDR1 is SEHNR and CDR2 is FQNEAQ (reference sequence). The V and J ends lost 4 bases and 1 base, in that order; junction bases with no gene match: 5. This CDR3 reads CASSSYRGANTEAFF. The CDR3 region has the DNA TGTGCCAGCAGCTCGTACAGGGGGGCGAACACTGAAGCTTTCTTT.

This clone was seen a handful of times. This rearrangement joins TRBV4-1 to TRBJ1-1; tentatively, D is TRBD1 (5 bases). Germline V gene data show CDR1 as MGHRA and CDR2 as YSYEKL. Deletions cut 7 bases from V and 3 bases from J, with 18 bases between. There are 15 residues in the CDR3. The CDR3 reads CASTFRMGGYTEAFF. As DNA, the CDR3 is TGCGCCAGCACCTTCCGAATGGGGGGTTACACTGAAGCTTTCTTT.

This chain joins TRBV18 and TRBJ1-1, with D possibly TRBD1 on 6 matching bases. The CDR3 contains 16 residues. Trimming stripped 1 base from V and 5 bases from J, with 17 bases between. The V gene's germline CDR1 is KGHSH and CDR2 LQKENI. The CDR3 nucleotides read TGTGCCAGCTCACCACGAGGAACAGGGCGAGGAACTGAAGCTTTCTTT. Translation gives CASSPRGTGRGTEAFF.

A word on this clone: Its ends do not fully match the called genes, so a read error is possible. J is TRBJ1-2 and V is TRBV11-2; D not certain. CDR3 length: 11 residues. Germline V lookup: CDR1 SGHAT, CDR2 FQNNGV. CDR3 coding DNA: TGTGCCAGCAGCTTAGACCTTCAGGCATACTTC. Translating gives CASSLDLQAYF.

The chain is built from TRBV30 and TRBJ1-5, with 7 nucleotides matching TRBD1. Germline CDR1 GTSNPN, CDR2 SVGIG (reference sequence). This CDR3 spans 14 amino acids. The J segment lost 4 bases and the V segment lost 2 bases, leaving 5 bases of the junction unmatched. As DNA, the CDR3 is TGTGCCTGGAGTAGGGACAGAGTAAATCAGCCCCAGCATTTT. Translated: CAWSRDRVNQPQHF.

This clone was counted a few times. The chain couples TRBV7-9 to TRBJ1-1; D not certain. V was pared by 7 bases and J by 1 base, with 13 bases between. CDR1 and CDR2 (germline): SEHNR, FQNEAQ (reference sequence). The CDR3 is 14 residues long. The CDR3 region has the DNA TGTGCCAGCACCGTCGGACCGAAGAACACTGAAGCTTTCTTT. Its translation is CASTVGPKNTEAFF.

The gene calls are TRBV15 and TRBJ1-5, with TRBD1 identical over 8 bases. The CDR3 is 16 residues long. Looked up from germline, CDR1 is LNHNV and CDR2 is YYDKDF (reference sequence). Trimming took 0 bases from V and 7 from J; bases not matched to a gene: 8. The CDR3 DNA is TGTGCCACCAGCAGAGACCCGACAGGGGTGAACCAGCCCCAGCATTTT. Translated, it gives CATSRDPTGVNQPQHF. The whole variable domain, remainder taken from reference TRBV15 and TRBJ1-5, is DAMVIQNPRYQVTQFGKPVTLSCSQTLNHNVMYWYQQKSSQAPKLLFHYYDKDFNNEADTPDNFQSRRPNTSFCFLDIRSPGLGDTAMYLCATSRDPTGVNQPQHFGDGTRLSIL.

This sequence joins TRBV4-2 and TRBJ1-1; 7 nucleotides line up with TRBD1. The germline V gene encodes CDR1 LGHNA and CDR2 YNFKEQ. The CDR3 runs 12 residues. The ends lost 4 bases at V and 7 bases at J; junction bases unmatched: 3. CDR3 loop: CASSPSGGEAFF. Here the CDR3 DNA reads TGTGCCAGCAGCCCCTCAGGGGGTGAAGCTTTCTTT.

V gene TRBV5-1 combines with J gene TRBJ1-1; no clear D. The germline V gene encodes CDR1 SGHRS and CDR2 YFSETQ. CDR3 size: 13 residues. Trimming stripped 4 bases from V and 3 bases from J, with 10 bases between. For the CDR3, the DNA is TGCGCCAGCAGCGTTACAATGGACACTGAAGCTTTCTTT. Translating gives CASSVTMDTEAFF.

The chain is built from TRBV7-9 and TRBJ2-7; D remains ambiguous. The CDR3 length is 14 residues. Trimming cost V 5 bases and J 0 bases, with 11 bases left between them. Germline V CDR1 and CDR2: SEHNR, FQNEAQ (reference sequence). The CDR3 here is CASSLIGNSYEQYF. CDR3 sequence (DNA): TGTGCCAGCAGCCTGATAGGGAACTCCTACGAGCAGTACTTC.

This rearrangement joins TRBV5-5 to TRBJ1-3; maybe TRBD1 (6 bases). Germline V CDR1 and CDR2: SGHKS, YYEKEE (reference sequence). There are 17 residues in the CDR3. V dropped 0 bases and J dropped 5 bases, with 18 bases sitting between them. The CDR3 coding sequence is TGTGCCAGCAGCTTGGATCGGGGGGCGGCTTCTCGAAACACCATATATTTT. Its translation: CASSLDRGAASRNTIYF.

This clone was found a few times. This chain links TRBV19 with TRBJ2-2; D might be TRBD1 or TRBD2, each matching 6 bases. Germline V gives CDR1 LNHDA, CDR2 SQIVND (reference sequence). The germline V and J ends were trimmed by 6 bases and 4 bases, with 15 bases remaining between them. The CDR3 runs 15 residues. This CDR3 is CASSGGRIGTGELFF. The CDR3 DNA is TGTGCCAGTAGCGGGGGCAGGATAGGCACCGGGGAGCTGTTTTTT.

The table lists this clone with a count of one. CDR3 DNA: TGTGCCAGTAGTATAGAAGGAAGGGGTGCATACAATGAGCAGTTCTTC. This gives the protein CASSIEGRGAYNEQFF. The chain uses TRBV19 and TRBJ2-1, with D possibly being TRBD1 (5 bases). This CDR3 comprises 16 residues. The germline V gene has CDR1 LNHDA and CDR2 SQIVND (reference sequence). The V and J ends lost 0 bases and 4 bases respectively, with 13 bases between them.

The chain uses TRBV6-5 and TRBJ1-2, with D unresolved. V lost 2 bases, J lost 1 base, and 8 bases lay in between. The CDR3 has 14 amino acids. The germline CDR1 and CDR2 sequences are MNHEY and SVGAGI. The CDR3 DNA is TGTGCCAGCAGTTACCGGGGAATTAACTATGGCTACACCTTC. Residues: CASSYRGINYGYTF.